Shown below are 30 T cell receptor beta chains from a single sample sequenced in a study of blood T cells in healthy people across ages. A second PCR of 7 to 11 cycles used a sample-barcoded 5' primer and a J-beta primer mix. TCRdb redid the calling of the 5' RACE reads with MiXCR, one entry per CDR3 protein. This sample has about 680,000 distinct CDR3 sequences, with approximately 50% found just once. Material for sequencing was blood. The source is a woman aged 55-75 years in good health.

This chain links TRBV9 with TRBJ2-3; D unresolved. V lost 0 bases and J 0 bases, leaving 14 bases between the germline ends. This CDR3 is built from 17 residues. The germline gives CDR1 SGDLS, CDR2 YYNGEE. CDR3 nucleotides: TGTGCCAGCAGCGTAGTATCTTGGTTTTCCAGCACAGATACGCAGTATTTT. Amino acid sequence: CASSVVSWFSSTDTQYF.

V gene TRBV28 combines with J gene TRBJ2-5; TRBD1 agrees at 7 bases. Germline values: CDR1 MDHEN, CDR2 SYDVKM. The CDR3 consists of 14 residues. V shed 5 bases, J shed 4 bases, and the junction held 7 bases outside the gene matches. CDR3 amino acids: CASSGPDRRETQYF. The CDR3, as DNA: TGTGCCAGCAGTGGGCCGGACAGGAGAGAGACCCAGTACTTC.

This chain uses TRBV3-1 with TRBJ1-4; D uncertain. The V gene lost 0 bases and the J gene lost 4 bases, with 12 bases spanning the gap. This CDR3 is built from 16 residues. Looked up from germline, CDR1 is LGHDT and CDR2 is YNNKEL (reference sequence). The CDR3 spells CASSQESRTDNEKLFF. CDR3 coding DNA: TGTGCCAGCAGCCAAGAGAGCAGGACGGATAATGAAAAACTGTTTTTT.

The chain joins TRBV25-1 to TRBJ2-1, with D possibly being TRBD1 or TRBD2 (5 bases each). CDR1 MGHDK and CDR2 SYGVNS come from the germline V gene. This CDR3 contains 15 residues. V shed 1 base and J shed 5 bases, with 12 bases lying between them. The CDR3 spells CASSESLRDHNEQFF. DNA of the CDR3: TGTGCCAGCAGTGAATCCCTCCGGGACCACAATGAGCAGTTCTTC. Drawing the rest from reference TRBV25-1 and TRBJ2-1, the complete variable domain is EADIYQTPRYLVIGTGKKITLECSQTMGHDKMYWYQQDPGMELHLIHYSYGVNSTEKGDLSSESTVSRIRTEHFPLTLESARPSHTSQYLCASSESLRDHNEQFFGPGTRLTVL.

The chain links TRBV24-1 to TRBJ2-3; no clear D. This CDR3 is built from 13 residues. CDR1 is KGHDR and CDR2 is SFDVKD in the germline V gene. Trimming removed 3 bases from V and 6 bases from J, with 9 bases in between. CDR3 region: CATSDPSLDTQYF. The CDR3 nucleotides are TGTGCCACCAGTGATCCCTCCTTGGATACGCAGTATTTT.

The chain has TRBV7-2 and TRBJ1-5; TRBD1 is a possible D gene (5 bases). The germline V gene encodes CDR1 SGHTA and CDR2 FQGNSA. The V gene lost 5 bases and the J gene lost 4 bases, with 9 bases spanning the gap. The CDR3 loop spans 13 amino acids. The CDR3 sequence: CASSGAINQPQHF. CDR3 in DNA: TGTGCCAGCAGCGGGGCGATTAATCAGCCCCAGCATTTT.

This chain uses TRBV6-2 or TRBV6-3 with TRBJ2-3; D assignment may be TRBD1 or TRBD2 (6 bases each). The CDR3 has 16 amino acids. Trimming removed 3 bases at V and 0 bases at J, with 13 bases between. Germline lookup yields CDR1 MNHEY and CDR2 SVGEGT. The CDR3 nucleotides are TGTGCCAGCAGTTATGTGACGGGGGCTAGCACAGATACGCAGTATTTT. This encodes CASSYVTGASTDTQYF.

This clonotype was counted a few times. CDR3 protein: CSVATPDAFTDTQYF. The CDR3 region has the DNA TGCAGCGTGGCCACTCCGGACGCCTTCACAGATACGCAGTATTTT. The rearrangement links TRBV29-1 to TRBJ2-3, with unresolved D. V shed 6 bases and J shed 2 bases, with 18 bases lying between them. The germline CDR1 and CDR2 sequences are SQVTM and ANQGSEA. CDR3 size: 15 residues.

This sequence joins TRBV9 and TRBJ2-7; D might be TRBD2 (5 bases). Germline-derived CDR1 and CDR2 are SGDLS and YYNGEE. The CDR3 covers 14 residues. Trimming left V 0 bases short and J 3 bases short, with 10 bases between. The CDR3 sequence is CASSVAEGNYEQYF. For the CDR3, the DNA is TGTGCCAGCAGCGTAGCTGAGGGAAACTACGAGCAGTACTTC. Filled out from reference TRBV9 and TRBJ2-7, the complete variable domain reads DSGVTQTPKHLITATGQRVTLRCSPRSGDLSVYWYQQSLDQGLQFLIQYYNGEERAKGNILERFSAQQFPDLHSELNLSSLELGDSALYFCASSVAEGNYEQYFGPGTRLTVT.

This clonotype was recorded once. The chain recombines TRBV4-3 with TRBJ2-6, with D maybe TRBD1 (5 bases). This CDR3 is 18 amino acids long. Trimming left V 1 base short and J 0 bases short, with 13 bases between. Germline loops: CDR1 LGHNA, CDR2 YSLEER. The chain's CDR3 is CASSQVPGSNSGANVLTF. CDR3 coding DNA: TGCGCCAGCAGCCAAGTACCAGGGTCTAACTCTGGGGCCAACGTCCTGACTTTC.

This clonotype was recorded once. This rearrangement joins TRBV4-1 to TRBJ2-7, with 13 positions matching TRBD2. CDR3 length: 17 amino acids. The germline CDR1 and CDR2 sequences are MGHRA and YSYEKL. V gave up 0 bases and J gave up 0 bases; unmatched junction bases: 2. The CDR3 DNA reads TGCGCCAGCAGCCAAGAGGGACTAGCGGGGAGCTCCTACGAGCAGTACTTC. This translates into CASSQEGLAGSSYEQYF.

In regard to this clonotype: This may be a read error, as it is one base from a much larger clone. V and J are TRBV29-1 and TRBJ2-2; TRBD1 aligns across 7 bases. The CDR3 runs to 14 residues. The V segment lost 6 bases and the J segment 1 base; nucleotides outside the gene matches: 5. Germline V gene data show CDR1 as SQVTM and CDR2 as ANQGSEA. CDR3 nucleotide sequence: TGCAGCGTGGTAGGGACAGAGAACACCGGGGAGCTGTTTTTT. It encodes CSVVGTENTGELFF.

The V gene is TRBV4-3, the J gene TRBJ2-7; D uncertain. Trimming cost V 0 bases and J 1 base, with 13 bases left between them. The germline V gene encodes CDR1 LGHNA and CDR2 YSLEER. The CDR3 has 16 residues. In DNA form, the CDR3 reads TGCGCCAGCAGCCAAGATTGGGCCGTGGGGTCCTACGAGCAGTACTTC. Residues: CASSQDWAVGSYEQYF.

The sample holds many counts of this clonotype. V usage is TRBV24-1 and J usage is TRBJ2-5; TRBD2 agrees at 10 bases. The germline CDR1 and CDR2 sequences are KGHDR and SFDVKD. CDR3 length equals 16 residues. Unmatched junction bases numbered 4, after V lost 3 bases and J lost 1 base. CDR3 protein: CATSDLSSGGQETQYF. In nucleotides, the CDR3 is TGTGCCACCAGTGATCTATCTAGCGGGGGCCAAGAGACCCAGTACTTC.

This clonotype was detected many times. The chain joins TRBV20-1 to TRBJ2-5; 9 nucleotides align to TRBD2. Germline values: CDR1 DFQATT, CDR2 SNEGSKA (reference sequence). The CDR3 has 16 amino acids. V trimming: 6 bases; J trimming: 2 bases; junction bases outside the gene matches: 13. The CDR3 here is CSANPVAGGPQETQYF. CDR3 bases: TGCAGTGCCAACCCCGTGGCGGGAGGGCCACAAGAGACCCAGTACTTC.

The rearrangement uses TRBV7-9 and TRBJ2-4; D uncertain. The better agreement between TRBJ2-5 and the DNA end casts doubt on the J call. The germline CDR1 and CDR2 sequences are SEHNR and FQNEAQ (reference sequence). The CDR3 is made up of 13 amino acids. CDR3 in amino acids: CASSFDDWETQYF. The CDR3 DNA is TGTGCCAGCAGCTTTGACGACTGGGAGACCCAGTACTTC.

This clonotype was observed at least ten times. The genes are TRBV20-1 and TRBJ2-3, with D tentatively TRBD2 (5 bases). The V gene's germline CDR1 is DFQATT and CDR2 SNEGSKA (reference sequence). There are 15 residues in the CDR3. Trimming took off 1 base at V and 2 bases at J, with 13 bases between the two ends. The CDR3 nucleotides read TGCAGTGCTAGAGCCAAGCGGACCCACACAGATACGCAGTATTTT. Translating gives CSARAKRTHTDTQYF.

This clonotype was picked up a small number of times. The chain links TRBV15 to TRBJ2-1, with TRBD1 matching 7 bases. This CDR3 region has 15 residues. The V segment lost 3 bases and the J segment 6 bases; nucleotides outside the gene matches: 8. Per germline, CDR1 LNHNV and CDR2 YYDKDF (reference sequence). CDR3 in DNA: TGTGCCACCAGCAGCCCGGTCAGGGGGTTCAATGAGCAGTTCTTC. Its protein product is CATSSPVRGFNEQFF.

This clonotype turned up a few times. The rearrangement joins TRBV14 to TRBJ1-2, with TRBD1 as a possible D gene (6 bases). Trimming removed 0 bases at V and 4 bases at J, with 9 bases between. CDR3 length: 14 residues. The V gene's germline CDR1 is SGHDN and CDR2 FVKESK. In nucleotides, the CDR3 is TGTGCCAGCAGCCAAGAAAACAGGGCCTATGGCTACACCTTC. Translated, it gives CASSQENRAYGYTF.

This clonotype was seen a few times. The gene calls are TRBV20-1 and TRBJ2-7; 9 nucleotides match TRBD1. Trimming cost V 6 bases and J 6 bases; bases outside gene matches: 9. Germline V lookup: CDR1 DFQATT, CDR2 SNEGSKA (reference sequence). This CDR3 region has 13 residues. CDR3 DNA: TGCAGTGCGGGACAGGGTTCAGTTACCGAGCAGTACTTC. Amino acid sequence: CSAGQGSVTEQYF.

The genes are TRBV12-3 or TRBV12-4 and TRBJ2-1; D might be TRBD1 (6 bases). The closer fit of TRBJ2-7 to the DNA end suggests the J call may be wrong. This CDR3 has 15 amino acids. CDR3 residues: CASSRQASSYNEQYF. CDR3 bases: TGTGCCAGCAGCAGACAGGCGAGCTCCTACAATGAGCAGTACTTC.

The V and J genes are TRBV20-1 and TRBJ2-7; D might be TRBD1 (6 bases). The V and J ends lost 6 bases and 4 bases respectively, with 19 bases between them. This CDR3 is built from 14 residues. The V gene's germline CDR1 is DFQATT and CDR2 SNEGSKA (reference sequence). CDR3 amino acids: CSARAVLGAYEQYF. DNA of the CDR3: TGCAGTGCACGGGCCGTGCTGGGGGCTTACGAGCAGTACTTC.

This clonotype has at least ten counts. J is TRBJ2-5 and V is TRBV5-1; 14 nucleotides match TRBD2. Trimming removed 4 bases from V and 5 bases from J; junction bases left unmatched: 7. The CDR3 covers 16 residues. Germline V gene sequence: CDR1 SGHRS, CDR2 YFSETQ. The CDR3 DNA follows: TGCGCCAGCAGCGAGGGACTAGCGGGAGCAGGCGAGACCCAGTACTTC. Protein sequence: CASSEGLAGAGETQYF. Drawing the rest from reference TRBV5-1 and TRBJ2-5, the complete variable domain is KAGVTQTPRYLIKTRGQQVTLSCSPISGHRSVSWYQQTPGQGLQFLFEYFSETQRNKGNFPGRFSGRQFSNSRSEMNVSTLELGDSALYLCASSEGLAGAGETQYFGPGTRLLVL.

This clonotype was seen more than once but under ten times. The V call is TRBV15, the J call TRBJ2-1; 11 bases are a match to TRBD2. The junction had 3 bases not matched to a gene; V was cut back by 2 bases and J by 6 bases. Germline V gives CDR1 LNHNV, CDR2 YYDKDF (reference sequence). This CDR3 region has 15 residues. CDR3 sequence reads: CATSRTSGGFNEQFF. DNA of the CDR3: TGTGCCACCAGCAGAACTAGCGGGGGTTTCAATGAGCAGTTCTTC.

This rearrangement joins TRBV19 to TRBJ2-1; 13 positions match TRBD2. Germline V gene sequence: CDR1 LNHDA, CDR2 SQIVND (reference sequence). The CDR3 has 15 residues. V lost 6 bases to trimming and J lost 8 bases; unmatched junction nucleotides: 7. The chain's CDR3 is CASSRTSGSLDEQFF. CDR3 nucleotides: TGTGCCAGTAGCCGGACTAGCGGGAGTTTGGATGAGCAGTTCTTC.

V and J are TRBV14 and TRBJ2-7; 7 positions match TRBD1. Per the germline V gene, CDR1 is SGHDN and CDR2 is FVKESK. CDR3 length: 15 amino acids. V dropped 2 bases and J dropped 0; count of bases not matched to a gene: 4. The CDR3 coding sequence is TGTGCCAGCAGCCAACATTGGGACAGCTCCTACGAGCAGTACTTC. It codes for CASSQHWDSSYEQYF.

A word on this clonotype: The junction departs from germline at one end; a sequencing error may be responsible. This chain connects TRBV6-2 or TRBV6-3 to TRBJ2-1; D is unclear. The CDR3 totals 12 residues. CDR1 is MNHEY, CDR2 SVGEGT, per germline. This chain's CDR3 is CASSLVYNERFF. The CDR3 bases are TGTGCCAGCAGTCTAGTCTACAATGAGCGGTTCTTC.

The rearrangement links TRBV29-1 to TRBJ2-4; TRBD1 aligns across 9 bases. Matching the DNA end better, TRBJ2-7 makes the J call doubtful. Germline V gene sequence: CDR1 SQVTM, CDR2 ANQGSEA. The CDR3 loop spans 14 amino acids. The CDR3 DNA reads TGCAGCGTTGCACCGGGACAGGGTACCTACGAGCAGTACTTC. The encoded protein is CSVAPGQGTYEQYF.

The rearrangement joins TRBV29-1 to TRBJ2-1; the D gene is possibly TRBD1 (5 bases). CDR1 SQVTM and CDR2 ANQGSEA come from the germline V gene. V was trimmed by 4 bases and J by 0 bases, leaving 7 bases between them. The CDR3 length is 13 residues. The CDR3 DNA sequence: TGCAGCGTTGCCCAGGGCTCCTACAATGAGCAGTTCTTC. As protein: CSVAQGSYNEQFF.

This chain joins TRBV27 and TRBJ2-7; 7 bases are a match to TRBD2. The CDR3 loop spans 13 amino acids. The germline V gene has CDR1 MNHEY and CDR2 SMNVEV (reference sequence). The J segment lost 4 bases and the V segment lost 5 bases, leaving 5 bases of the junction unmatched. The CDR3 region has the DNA TGTGCCAGCAGTGTGTCTAGCGGTTACGAGCAGTACTTC. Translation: CASSVSSGYEQYF.